The T cell receptor beta chain described here comes from a study of blood T cells in healthy people across ages. This clonotype has just one count. It was with a sample-barcoded 5' primer and a J-beta primer mix that a second PCR of roughly 6 to 12 cycles was run. A single record per CDR3 protein comes from TCRdb applying MiXCR to the 5' RACE reads. The sample records about 1.8 million distinct CDR3 sequences, roughly 49% being singletons. This clonotype was sampled from a middle-aged woman in good health. The specimen sequenced was blood.

The CDR3 loop is CASSFYGGNEQYF. The CDR3 nucleotides read TGTGCCAGCAGTTTTTATGGGGGCAACGAGCAGTACTTC. The rearrangement uses TRBV27 and TRBJ2-7; a weak D match, TRBD1 (6 bases). Germline CDR1 reads MNHEY; CDR2 reads SMNVEV (reference sequence). This CDR3 contains 13 residues. V was cut by 3 bases and J by 5 bases, with 11 bases left in between.